The present T cell receptor beta chain was sequenced within a study of response to subunit inactivated influenza vaccine. Study-level results: Each seasonal flu vaccination may recruit only limited new T cells, authors suggested.

TCRdb processed the RT-PCR reads anew with MiXCR; each CDR3 protein has one entry. The sample lists hundreds of thousands of distinct CDR3 sequences; approximately 14% were seen once. Of note for this clonotype: Its specificity is not known.

Germline-derived CDR1 and CDR2 are SGHKS and YYEKEE (reference sequence). The CDR3 has 15 residues. V dropped 4 bases and J dropped 1 base, with 14 bases sitting between them. The rearrangement uses TRBV5-5 and TRBJ1-1, with a possible D match to TRBD1 (5 bases). Here the sequenced sample was PBMCs from blood, taken 11 to 12 days after vaccination. The origin of this receptor is a man aged 45-65 years who received an inactivated influenza vaccine. The CDR3 DNA is TGTGCCAGCAGCCCTTTCGGGACGGCGAACACTGAAGCTTTCTTT. As protein: CASSPFGTANTEAFF.